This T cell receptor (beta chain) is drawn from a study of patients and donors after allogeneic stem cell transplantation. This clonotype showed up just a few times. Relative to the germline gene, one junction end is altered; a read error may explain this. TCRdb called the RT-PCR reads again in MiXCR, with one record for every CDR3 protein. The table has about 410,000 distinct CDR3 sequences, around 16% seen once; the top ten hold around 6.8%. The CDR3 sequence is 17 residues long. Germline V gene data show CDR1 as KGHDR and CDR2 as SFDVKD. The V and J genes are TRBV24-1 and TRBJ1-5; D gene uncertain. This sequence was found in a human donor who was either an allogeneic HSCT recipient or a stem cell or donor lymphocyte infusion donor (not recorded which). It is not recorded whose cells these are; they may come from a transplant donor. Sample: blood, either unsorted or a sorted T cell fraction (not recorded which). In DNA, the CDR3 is TGTGCCTCCAGTGTGCTTGGCACAGCTTATAGCAATCAGCCCCAGCATTTT. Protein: CASSVLGTAYSNQPQHF.